This T cell receptor beta chain originates from a study of T-cell reconstitution after alpha-beta-depleted transplantation in children. V lost 5 bases and J 0 bases, leaving 11 bases between the germline ends. The CDR3 runs 15 residues. CDR1 LNHDA and CDR2 SQIVND come from the germline V gene (reference sequence). Researchers prepared the TCRbeta library using unique molecular identifiers, the study reports. TCRdb fed the PCR reads into MiXCR, producing one record per CDR3 protein. The data show some 500,000 distinct CDR3 sequences, 15% to 20% seen once. The sequence came from a human donor who donated a stem cell graft to a child with acute lymphoblastic leukemia. The V call is TRBV19, the J call TRBJ1-5, with a weak D call TRBD1 (6 bases). The material was PBMCs from the stem cell graft donor, obtained from the stem cell graft. CDR3 loop: CASSVTGYSNQPQHF. As DNA, the CDR3 is TGTGCCAGTAGTGTCACAGGGTATAGCAATCAGCCCCAGCATTTT.